This note documents a single TCR beta chain sequence. Its antigen remains unidentified. Base qualities were left out, and no much larger clone turns up one base away. The data originate from a study of T cell responses to AZD1222 COVID-19 vaccine (dated by TCRdb to the early 2020s). Study-wide context: A total of just over 230 trial participants underwent TCR sequencing, of whom about 210 had received two doses of AZD1222 and around 26 had received two doses of the MenACWY control vaccine. Enrollment into the trials was organized by age into subgroups of 18-55, 56-69 and 70-plus years, and those subgroups contained 148, 28 and 57 TCR-sequenced participants, respectively. Findings and caveats that apply to the study as a whole: The 56-69-year group was small, and its depth increase did not reach significance, likely because of low power. The vaccine-associated CD4 TCRs covered the entire spike protein, and the dominant responses fell in regions 160-218 and 743-854. Participants were mostly white British and included more females than males, and it was suggested by the authors that clonal diversity may have been underestimated. Reportedly, close to half of the unique spike-specific TCRs recognized epitopes lying outside the regions that are mutated in the B.1.351 and B.1.1.7 variants. Conclusions about previously exposed vaccinees are limited, since just five or six AZD1222 recipients were seropositive for SARS-CoV-2 at baseline. Spike-specific TCR breadth and depth rose significantly after two AZD1222 doses compared with day 0 and with MenACWY recipients. Because no day 14 peak-response samples were available, the repertoires could be characterized only after the peak T cell response.

The CDR3 regions of human TCRbeta chains were analyzed by immunosequencing. Per the authors' processing: TCRs in the repertoires were compared against a reference library of SARS-CoV-2-specific TCRs that had been generated with the MIRA antigen-specificity platform. Breadth was defined as the fraction of unique TCRs that were SARS-CoV-2-associated. Depth was defined as the fraction of total T cells that were SARS-CoV-2-associated. Using the MIRA data, every spike-specific TCR was mapped to the spike region that the TCR reacted to and assigned to either a CD4 or a CD8 class. Log10-transformed breadth and depth values were compared by one-way ANOVA with Sidak's multiple comparisons tests. What TCRdb holds here is the immuneACCESS table cut down to in-frame rearrangements. Part of the clones is not present; checked against another copy, under half of the missing clones reflect an unresolved V gene, and the others are unexplained. That table furnishes V, J and clone size, whereas the DNA furnished D and trimming. The sample includes around 130,000 clones, with more than 90% observed a single time. The biggest ten clones account for about 1.9% of the sample.

What the time point label conveys for this sample: about 28 days (+/-7) after the second vaccine dose. AZD1222 recipients given second doses at about 4 weeks or at about 12 weeks were pooled, since spike-specific TCR depth and breadth were not found to differ between the two schedules. Samples from vaccinated people were obtained from the UK trials COV001 and COV002, which included a single-blind randomized controlled phase 2/3 trial of AZD1222 (ChAdOx1 nCoV-19) in healthy adults. For TCRbeta chain sequencing, PBMC samples were collected from trial participants at day 0 and at day 28 after the second dose. V is pared back by 0 bases and J by 8 bases, with 9 bases lying between the germline termini. CDR3 length: 13 amino acids, cysteine to phenylalanine. Only the CDR3 region is kept as DNA, spanning 39 bases read in frame from base 1. CDR1 SGDLS and CDR2 YYNGEE were looked up in the germline V gene.

The clonotype was recovered from an adult who received the AZD1222 COVID-19 vaccine. The chain is encoded by TRBV9 joined to TRBJ2-1; the D gene assignment is ambiguous. Sequences were derived from peripheral blood, sampled 28 days after the second AZD1222 dose. This receptor has the CDR3 CASSVGGIDEQFF. The DNA sequence is given as TGTGCCAGCAGCGTAGGGGGAATTGATGAGCAGTTCTTC.